The 25 T cell receptor beta chains below were found in one sample sequenced in a study of response to subunit inactivated influenza vaccine. TCRdb re-called the RT-PCR reads through MiXCR, storing one row per CDR3 protein. The table records about 530,000 distinct CDR3 sequences, around 11% of them present only once. Sequencing was performed on PBMCs from blood, taken on the day of vaccination. Receptor source: a middle-aged man who received an inactivated influenza vaccine.

The chain links TRBV18 to TRBJ2-2; a weak D match, TRBD2 (5 bases). V was clipped by 7 bases and J by 3 bases, with 15 bases between them. The CDR3 contains 15 residues. Germline CDR1 reads KGHSH; CDR2 reads LQKENI. The chain's CDR3 is CASLPGFGDTGELFF. The CDR3 bases are TGTGCCAGCTTACCGGGGTTCGGCGACACCGGGGAGCTGTTTTTT.

This clonotype was counted a few times. The chain combines TRBV6-1 with TRBJ2-3, with 9 bases identical to TRBD2. CDR3 length equals 16 residues. CDR1 and CDR2 from the germline V gene are MNHNS and SASEGT. With 7 bases clipped from V and 7 bases from J, the junction kept 15 bases outside the gene matches. CDR3 coding DNA: TGTGCCAGCAAAGGTTTAGCGGGGGCAGAGTTATATACGCAGTATTTT. It translates to CASKGLAGAELYTQYF.

The genes are TRBV9 and TRBJ2-1; tentatively, D is TRBD1 (5 bases). Trimming cost V 0 bases and J 6 bases, with 10 bases left between them. The V gene's germline CDR1 is SGDLS and CDR2 YYNGEE. This CDR3 is built from 14 residues. CDR3 amino acids: CASSVGQTINEQFF. The DNA for the CDR3 is TGTGCCAGCAGCGTAGGACAGACGATCAATGAGCAGTTCTTC. Combining the CDR3 with reference TRBV9 and TRBJ2-1 gives the whole variable domain DSGVTQTPKHLITATGQRVTLRCSPRSGDLSVYWYQQSLDQGLQFLIQYYNGEERAKGNILERFSAQQFPDLHSELNLSSLELGDSALYFCASSVGQTINEQFFGPGTRLTVL.

The V gene is TRBV5-1, the J gene TRBJ2-3, with 9 bases aligning to TRBD1. This CDR3 comprises 16 residues. Germline trimming cut 4 bases from V and 3 bases from J; bases unmatched to any gene: 9. Germline-derived CDR1 and CDR2 are SGHRS and YFSETQ. This CDR3 reads CASSTGTGHPTDTQYF. The CDR3 region has the DNA TGCGCCAGCAGCACCGGGACAGGGCACCCTACAGATACGCAGTATTTT.

This clonotype was detected only a few times. The chain links TRBV5-6 to TRBJ2-1; 9 bases match TRBD2. The CDR3 is made up of 16 amino acids. Germline V gene lookup returns CDR1 SGHDT and CDR2 YYEEEE. V was pared by 0 bases and J by 9 bases, with 10 bases of the junction left unmatched. The CDR3 protein is CASSLAAGGGLGEQFF. DNA for the CDR3: TGTGCCAGCAGCTTGGCAGCGGGGGGAGGCTTGGGTGAGCAGTTCTTC.

The chain has TRBV4-2 and TRBJ2-2; D is unresolved. V was trimmed by 0 bases and J by 6 bases, leaving 8 bases between them. The germline V gene encodes CDR1 LGHNA and CDR2 YNFKEQ. This CDR3 has 14 amino acids. Here the CDR3 DNA reads TGTGCCAGCAGCCAAGATAGGTGGCCCGGGGAGCTGTTTTTT. Its translation is CASSQDRWPGELFF.

This clonotype was counted ten times or more. The chain links TRBV11-2 to TRBJ2-1, with a weak D call TRBD1 (6 bases). Looked up from germline, CDR1 is SGHAT and CDR2 is FQNNGV. This CDR3 region has 16 residues. V lost 5 bases to trimming and J lost 0 bases, with 14 bases between them. CDR3 sequence (DNA): TGTGCCAGCAGCACATACAGGGACCTCTCCTACAATGAGCAGTTCTTC. Translation gives CASSTYRDLSYNEQFF. Complete variable domain (other parts from reference TRBV11-2 and TRBJ2-1): EAGVAQSPRYKIIEKRQSVAFWCNPISGHATLYWYQQILGQGPKLLIQFQNNGVVDDSQLPKDRFSAERLKGVDSTLKIQPAKLEDSAVYLCASSTYRDLSYNEQFFGPGTRLTVL.

J is TRBJ2-3 and V is TRBV12-3 or TRBV12-4; TRBD2 matches at 7 bases. The CDR3 runs to 15 residues. V lost 5 bases, J lost 2 bases, and 7 bases stayed unmatched. The CDR3 here is CASSLSGTHTDTQYF. The CDR3 DNA follows: TGTGCCAGCAGTCTGAGCGGGACCCACACAGATACGCAGTATTTT.

The chain has TRBV27 and TRBJ2-2; 12 positions agree with TRBD2. The V and J ends lost 1 base and 7 bases, in that order; junction bases with no gene match: 7. Germline CDR1 MNHEY, CDR2 SMNVEV (reference sequence). CDR3 length: 17 residues. The DNA of the CDR3 is TGTGCCAGCAGTTTATGGCTAGCGGGGGGGCCGTACGGGGAGCTGTTTTTT. It translates to CASSLWLAGGPYGELFF.

This clonotype has just a few counts. V gene TRBV9 combines with J gene TRBJ2-7; tentatively, D is TRBD1 or TRBD2 (5 bases each). The CDR3 length is 16 residues. Germline-derived CDR1 and CDR2 are SGDLS and YYNGEE. Trimming removed 3 bases at V and 2 bases at J, with 18 bases between. In DNA, the CDR3 is TGTGCCAGCAGCGAAACAACCGGGACGGCACCCTACGAGCAGTACTTC. Its protein is CASSETTGTAPYEQYF.

This chain joins TRBV27 and TRBJ2-2, with D possibly TRBD1 on 6 matching bases. Germline CDR1 and CDR2: MNHEY and SMNVEV (reference sequence). This CDR3 region has 14 residues. Trimming took off 5 bases at V and 4 bases at J, with 11 bases between the two ends. The DNA of the CDR3 is TGTGCCAGCAGTAACTCGGACAGCACCGGGGAGCTGTTTTTT. This codes for CASSNSDSTGELFF.

There are many counts of this clonotype. Written as DNA, the CDR3 is TGTGCCAGCAGTCCCGGACCGCTTCCGCAGTATTTT. Amino acid sequence: CASSPGPLPQYF. This sequence joins TRBV28 and TRBJ2-3; D unresolved. The V end lost 5 bases, the J end lost 10 bases, and 13 bases lay between the germline ends. The CDR3 totals 12 residues. The germline V gene has CDR1 MDHEN and CDR2 SYDVKM.

This clonotype was picked up many times. The V gene is TRBV7-9, the J gene TRBJ2-3, with 7 bases fitting TRBD2. This CDR3 has 14 residues. Per germline, CDR1 SEHNR and CDR2 FQNEAQ (reference sequence). The trim removed 5 bases at V and 4 bases at J, leaving 6 bases unmatched. Here the CDR3 DNA reads TGTGCCAGCAGCCCGCGAACTAGCGCAGATACGCAGTATTTT. It translates to CASSPRTSADTQYF.

The genes are TRBV3-1 and TRBJ2-1, with TRBD2 matching over 11 bases. Germline-derived CDR1 and CDR2 are LGHDT and YNNKEL (reference sequence). V trimming: 7 bases; J trimming: 4 bases; junction bases outside the gene matches: 3. The CDR3 runs to 14 residues. The CDR3 DNA sequence: TGTGCCAGCACCGCTAGCGGGGGGTACAATGAGCAGTTCTTC. This translates into CASTASGGYNEQFF.

This clonotype was picked up many times. V and J are TRBV7-9 and TRBJ1-1; 9 bases map to TRBD1. V shed 5 bases and J 9 bases; nucleotides not matched to a gene: 13. The CDR3 contains 15 residues. CDR1 and CDR2 (germline): SEHNR, FQNEAQ (reference sequence). CDR3 protein: CASSPRQGEGPQAFF. CDR3 bases: TGTGCCAGCAGCCCTAGACAGGGGGAGGGCCCTCAAGCTTTCTTT.

This clonotype showed up many times. This sequence joins TRBV10-3 and TRBJ2-5; D might be TRBD1 (6 bases). V gave up 10 bases and J gave up 1 base, with 19 bases separating them. This CDR3 region has 15 residues. CDR1 is ENHRY and CDR2 is SYGVKD in the germline V gene. CDR3 protein: CATKARTAFQETQYF. DNA for the CDR3: TGTGCCACCAAAGCCAGGACAGCCTTCCAAGAGACCCAGTACTTC.

This clonotype came up a few times. The rearrangement links TRBV7-9 to TRBJ2-7, with 7 positions matching TRBD1. The CDR3 consists of 17 residues. CDR1 is SEHNR, CDR2 FQNEAQ, per germline (reference sequence). V gave up 5 bases and J gave up 0 bases; unmatched junction bases: 13. This chain's CDR3 is CASSGLNRDRSSYEQYF. Written as DNA, the CDR3 is TGTGCCAGCAGCGGCCTCAACCGGGACAGAAGCTCCTACGAGCAGTACTTC.

This clonotype was counted between two and nine times. The chain has TRBV6-2 or TRBV6-3 and TRBJ1-5, with D tentatively TRBD1 (6 bases). CDR3 length: 15 amino acids. Trimming stripped 6 bases from V and 5 bases from J, with 17 bases between. Germline V lookup: CDR1 MNHEY, CDR2 SVGEGT. CDR3 loop: CASSPLDRTDQPQHF. In nucleotides, the CDR3 is TGTGCCAGCAGCCCCCTTGACAGGACTGATCAGCCCCAGCATTTT.

The CDR3 reads CASSLGTVTNEKLFF. CDR3 sequence (DNA): TGTGCCAGCAGTTTAGGGACAGTGACGAATGAAAAACTGTTTTTT. The V call is TRBV28, the J call TRBJ1-4, with TRBD1 matching 7 bases. V lost 2 bases, J lost 5 bases, and 5 bases stayed unmatched. Germline loops: CDR1 MDHEN, CDR2 SYDVKM. The CDR3 length is 15 residues.

CDR3 amino acids: CASSQEWVGGPFEAFF. The CDR3, as DNA: TGTGCCAGCAGCCAAGAATGGGTTGGAGGCCCATTTGAAGCTTTCTTT. This chain links TRBV4-2 with TRBJ1-1; D uncertain. Germline-derived CDR1 and CDR2 are LGHNA and YNFKEQ. The CDR3 is 16 amino acids. Trimming shortened V by 0 bases and J by 7 bases, and 18 bases separated the two germline ends.

This clonotype has a handful of counts. The chain has TRBV6-1 and TRBJ1-2; D may be TRBD1 (5 bases). CDR3 size: 13 residues. Germline V gene data show CDR1 as MNHNS and CDR2 as SASEGT. Trimming pared 2 bases from V and 4 bases from J, leaving 8 bases between. Here the CDR3 reads CASSEKTVYGYTF. For the CDR3, the DNA is TGTGCCAGCAGTGAAAAGACAGTCTATGGCTACACCTTC.

The chain joins TRBV5-5 to TRBJ2-2; maybe TRBD1 (5 bases). The CDR3 has 16 amino acids. V shed 3 bases and J shed 2 bases, with 14 bases lying between them. CDR1 SGHKS and CDR2 YYEKEE come from the germline V gene (reference sequence). The CDR3, as DNA: TGTGCCAGCAGCTGGGGTGCAGGGTCAAACACCGGGGAGCTGTTTTTT. This gives the protein CASSWGAGSNTGELFF.

This clonotype was picked up a small number of times. The genes are TRBV6-1 and TRBJ1-5, with D tentatively TRBD1 (6 bases). CDR1 and CDR2 (germline): MNHNS, SASEGT. The CDR3 totals 17 residues. V dropped 5 bases and J dropped 0 bases, with 17 bases sitting between them. The CDR3 DNA follows: TGTGCCAGCAGTCCCCCCTTGACAGGATATAGCAATCAGCCCCAGCATTTT. It codes for CASSPPLTGYSNQPQHF.

This clonotype was counted many times. The chain is built from TRBV6-5 and TRBJ2-7; D is unresolved. With 2 bases removed from V and 3 bases from J, the gap between germline ends came to 11 bases. The germline gives CDR1 MNHEY, CDR2 SVGAGI. The CDR3 runs 14 residues. CDR3 sequence reads: CASSYAGPIYEQYF. CDR3 DNA sequence: TGTGCCAGCAGTTACGCTGGACCGATCTACGAGCAGTACTTC.

This clonotype was seen at least ten times. V usage is TRBV7-2 and J usage is TRBJ2-7; 7 nucleotides match TRBD1. The length of the CDR3 is 15 residues. Trimming removed 5 bases from V and 3 bases from J; junction bases left unmatched: 10. Germline lookup yields CDR1 SGHTA and CDR2 FQGNSA. This CDR3 reads CASSQPGQSLYEQYF. The CDR3 DNA is TGTGCCAGCAGCCAACCGGGACAGAGTCTCTACGAGCAGTACTTC.